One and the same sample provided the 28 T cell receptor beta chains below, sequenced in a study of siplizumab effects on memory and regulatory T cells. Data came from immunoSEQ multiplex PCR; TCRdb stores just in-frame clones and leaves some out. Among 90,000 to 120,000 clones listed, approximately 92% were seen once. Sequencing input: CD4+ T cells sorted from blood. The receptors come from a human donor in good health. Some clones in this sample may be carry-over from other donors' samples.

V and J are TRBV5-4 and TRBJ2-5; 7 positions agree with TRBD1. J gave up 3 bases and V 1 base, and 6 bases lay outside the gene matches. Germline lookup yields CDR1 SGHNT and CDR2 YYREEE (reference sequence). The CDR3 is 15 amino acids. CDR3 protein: CASSLNRGDKETQYF. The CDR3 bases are TGTGCCAGCAGCTTGAACAGGGGAGACAAAGAGACCCAGTACTTC.

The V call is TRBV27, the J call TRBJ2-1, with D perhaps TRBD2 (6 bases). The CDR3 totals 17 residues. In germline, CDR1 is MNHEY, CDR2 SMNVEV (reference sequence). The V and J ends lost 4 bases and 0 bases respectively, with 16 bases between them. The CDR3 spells CASSYLALGDSYNEQFF. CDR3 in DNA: TGTGCCAGCAGTTACCTAGCGTTAGGGGACTCCTACAATGAGCAGTTCTTC.

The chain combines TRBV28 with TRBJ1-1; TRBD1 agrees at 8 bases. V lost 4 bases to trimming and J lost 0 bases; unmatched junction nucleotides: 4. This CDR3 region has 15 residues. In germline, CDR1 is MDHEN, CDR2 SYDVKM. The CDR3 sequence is CASSSQGALNTEAFF. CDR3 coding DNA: TGTGCCAGCAGTTCGCAGGGGGCGTTGAACACTGAAGCTTTCTTT.

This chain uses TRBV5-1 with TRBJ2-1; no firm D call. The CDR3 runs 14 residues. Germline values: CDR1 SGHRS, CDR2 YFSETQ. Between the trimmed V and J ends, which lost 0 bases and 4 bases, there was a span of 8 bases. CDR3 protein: CASSLGTEYNEQFF. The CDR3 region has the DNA TGCGCCAGCAGCTTGGGGACGGAGTACAATGAGCAGTTCTTC.

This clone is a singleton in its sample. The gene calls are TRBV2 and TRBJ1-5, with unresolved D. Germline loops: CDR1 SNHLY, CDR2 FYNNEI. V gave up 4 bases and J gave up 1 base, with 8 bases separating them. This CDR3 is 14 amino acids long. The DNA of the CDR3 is TGTGCCAGCAGTGGGAAGAGCAGCAATCAGCCCCAGCATTTT. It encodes CASSGKSSNQPQHF.

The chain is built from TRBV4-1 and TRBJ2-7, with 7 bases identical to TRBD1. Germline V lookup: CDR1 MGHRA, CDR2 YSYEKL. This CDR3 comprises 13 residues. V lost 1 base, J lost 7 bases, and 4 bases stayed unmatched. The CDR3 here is CASSQGQGWEQYF. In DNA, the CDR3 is TGCGCCAGCAGCCAAGGACAGGGTTGGGAGCAGTACTTC.

CDR3 sequence (DNA): TGCGCCAGCAGCGCCCGACACGGGACAGAGGCCTACAATGAGCAGTTCTTC. Amino acid sequence: CASSARHGTEAYNEQFF. This chain connects TRBV5-1 to TRBJ2-1, with 7 positions matching TRBD1. The CDR3 extends over 17 amino acids. V shed 4 bases and J 2 bases; nucleotides not matched to a gene: 12. Germline V CDR1 and CDR2: SGHRS, YFSETQ. The whole variable domain, remainder taken from reference TRBV5-1 and TRBJ2-1, is KAGVTQTPRYLIKTRGQQVTLSCSPISGHRSVSWYQQTPGQGLQFLFEYFSETQRNKGNFPGRFSGRQFSNSRSEMNVSTLELGDSALYLCASSARHGTEAYNEQFFGPGTRLTVL.

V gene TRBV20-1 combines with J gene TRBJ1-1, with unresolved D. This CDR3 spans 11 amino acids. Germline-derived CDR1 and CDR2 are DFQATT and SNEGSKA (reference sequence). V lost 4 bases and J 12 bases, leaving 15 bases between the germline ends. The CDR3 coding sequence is TGCAGTGCTACCCCCGGAGAAGGAACTTTCTTT. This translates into CSATPGEGTFF.

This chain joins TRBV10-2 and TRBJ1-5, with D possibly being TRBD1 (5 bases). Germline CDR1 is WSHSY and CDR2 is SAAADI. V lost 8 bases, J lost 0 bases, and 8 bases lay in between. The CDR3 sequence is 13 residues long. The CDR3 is CASGAISNQPQHF. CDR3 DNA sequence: TGCGCCAGCGGGGCTATTAGCAATCAGCCCCAGCATTTT.

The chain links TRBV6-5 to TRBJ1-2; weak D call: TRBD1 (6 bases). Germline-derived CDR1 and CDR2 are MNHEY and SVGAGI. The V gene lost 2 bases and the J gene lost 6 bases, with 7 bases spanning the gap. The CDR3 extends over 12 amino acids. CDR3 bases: TGTGCCAGCAGTTACACAGGGAATGGCTACACCTTC. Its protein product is CASSYTGNGYTF.

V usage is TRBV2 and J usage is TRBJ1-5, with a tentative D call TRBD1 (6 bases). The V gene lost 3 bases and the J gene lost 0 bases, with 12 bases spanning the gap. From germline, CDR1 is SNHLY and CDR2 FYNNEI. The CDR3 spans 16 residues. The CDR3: CASSDWGQYSNQPQHF. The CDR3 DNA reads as TGTGCCAGCAGTGATTGGGGGCAGTATAGCAATCAGCCCCAGCATTTT.

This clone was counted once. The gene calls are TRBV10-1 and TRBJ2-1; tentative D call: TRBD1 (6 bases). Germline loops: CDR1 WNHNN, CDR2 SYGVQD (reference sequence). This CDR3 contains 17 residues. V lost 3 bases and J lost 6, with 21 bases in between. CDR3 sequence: CASSENNRVGASNEQFF. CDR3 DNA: TGCGCCAGCAGTGAAAACAACAGGGTAGGGGCATCCAATGAGCAGTTCTTC.

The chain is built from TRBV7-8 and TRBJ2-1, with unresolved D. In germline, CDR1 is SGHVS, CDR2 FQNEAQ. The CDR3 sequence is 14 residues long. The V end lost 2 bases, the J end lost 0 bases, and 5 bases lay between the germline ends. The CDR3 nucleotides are TGTGCCAGCAGCTTAATTTACTCCTACAATGAGCAGTTCTTC. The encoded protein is CASSLIYSYNEQFF.

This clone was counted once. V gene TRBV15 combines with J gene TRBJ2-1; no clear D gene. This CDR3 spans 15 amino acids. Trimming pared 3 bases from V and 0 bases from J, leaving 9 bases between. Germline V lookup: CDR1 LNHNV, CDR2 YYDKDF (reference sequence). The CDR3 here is CATSRKESSYNEQFF. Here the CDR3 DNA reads TGTGCCACCAGCAGGAAGGAGAGCTCCTACAATGAGCAGTTCTTC.

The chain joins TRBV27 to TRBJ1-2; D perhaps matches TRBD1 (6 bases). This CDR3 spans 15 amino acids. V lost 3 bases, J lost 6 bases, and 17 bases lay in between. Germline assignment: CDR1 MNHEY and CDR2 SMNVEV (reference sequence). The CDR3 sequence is CASSFSLRGGDGYTF. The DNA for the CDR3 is TGTGCCAGCAGTTTTTCTCTCCGGGGGGGCGATGGCTACACCTTC.

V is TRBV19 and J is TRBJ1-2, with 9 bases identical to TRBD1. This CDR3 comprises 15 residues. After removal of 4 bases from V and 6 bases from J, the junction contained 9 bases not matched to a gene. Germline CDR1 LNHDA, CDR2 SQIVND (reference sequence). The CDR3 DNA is TGTGCCAGTAGTACTACAGGGGGCGCCGAACATGGCTACACCTTC. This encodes CASSTTGGAEHGYTF.

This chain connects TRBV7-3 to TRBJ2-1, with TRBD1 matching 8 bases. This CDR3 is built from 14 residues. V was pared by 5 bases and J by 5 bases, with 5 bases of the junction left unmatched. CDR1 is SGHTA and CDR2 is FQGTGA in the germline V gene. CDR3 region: CASSANRGNNEQFF. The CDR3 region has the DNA TGTGCCAGCAGCGCCAACAGGGGGAACAATGAGCAGTTCTTC.

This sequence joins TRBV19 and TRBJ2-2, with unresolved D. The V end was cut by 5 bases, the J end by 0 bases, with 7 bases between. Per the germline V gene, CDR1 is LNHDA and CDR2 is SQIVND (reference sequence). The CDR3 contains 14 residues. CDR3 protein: CASSVPANTGELFF. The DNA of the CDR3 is TGTGCCAGTAGTGTGCCGGCGAACACCGGGGAGCTGTTTTTT.

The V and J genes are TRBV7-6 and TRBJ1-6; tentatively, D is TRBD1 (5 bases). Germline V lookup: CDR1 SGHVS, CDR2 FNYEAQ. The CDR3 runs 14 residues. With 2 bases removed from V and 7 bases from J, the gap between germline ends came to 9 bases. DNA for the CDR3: TGTGCCAGCAGCTTACGCAGGGAGAATTCACCCCTCCACTTT. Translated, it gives CASSLRRENSPLHF.

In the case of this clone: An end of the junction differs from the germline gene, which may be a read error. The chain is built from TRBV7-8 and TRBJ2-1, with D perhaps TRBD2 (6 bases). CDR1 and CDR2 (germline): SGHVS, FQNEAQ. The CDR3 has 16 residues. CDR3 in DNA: TGTGCCAGCAGTTTAGTAGCCGGGACTTTCTACAATGAGCAGTTCTTC. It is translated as CASSLVAGTFYNEQFF.

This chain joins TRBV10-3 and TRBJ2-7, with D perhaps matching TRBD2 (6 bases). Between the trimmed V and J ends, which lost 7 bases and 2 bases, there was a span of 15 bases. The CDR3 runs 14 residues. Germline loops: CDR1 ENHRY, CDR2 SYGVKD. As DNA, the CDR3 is TGTGCCATCAACATGCGGGGCAGGACCTACGAGCAGTACTTC. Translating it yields CAINMRGRTYEQYF.

The CDR3 spells CASSPRGNEGEKLFF. The DNA for the CDR3 is TGTGCCAGCTCACCACGGGGAAACGAAGGCGAAAAACTGTTTTTT. V and J are TRBV18 and TRBJ1-4, with D unclear. Germline V CDR1 and CDR2: KGHSH, LQKENI. V gave up 1 base and J gave up 8 bases, with 14 bases separating them. This CDR3 is built from 15 residues.

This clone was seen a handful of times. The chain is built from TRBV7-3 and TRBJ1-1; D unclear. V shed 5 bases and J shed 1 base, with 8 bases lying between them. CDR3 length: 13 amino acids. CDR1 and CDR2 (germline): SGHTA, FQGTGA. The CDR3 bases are TGTGCCAGCAGCCAACAGAAGAACACTGAAGCTTTCTTT. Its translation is CASSQQKNTEAFF. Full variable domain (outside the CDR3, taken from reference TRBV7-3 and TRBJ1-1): GAGVSQTPSNKVTEKGKYVELRCDPISGHTALYWYRQSLGQGPEFLIYFQGTGAADDSGLPNDRFFAVRPEGSVSTLKIQRTERGDSAVYLCASSQQKNTEAFFGQGTRLTVV.

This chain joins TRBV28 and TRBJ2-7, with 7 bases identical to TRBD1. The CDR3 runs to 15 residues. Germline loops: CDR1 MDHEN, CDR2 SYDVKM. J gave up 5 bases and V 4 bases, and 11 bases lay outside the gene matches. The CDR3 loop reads CASSSFLTGSDEQYF. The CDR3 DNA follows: TGTGCCAGCAGTTCCTTCTTGACAGGGAGCGACGAGCAGTACTTC.

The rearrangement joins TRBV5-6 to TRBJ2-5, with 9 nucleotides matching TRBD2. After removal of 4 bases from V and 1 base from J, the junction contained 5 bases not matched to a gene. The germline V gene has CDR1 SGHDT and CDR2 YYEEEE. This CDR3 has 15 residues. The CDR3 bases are TGTGCCAGCAGCCCGGCGGGAGGGGCCCAAGAGACCCAGTACTTC. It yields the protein CASSPAGGAQETQYF.

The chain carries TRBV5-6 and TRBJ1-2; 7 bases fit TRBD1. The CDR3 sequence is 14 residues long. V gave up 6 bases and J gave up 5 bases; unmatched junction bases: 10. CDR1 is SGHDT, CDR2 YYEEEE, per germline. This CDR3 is CASIELRQGYGYTF. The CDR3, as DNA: TGTGCCAGCATTGAGTTAAGACAGGGATATGGCTACACCTTC.

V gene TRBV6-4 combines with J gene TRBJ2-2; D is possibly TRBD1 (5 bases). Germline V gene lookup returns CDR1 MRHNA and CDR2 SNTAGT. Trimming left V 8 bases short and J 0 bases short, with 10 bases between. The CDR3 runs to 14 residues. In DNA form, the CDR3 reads TGTGCCAGCCGAATCAGGGCGAACACCGGGGAGCTGTTTTTT. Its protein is CASRIRANTGELFF.

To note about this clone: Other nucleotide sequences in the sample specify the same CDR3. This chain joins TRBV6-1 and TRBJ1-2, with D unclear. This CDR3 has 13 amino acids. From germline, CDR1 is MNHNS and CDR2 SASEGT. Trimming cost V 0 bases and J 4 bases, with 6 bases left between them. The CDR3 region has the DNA TGTGCCAGCAGTGAAGCGGGGTCCTATGGCTACACCTTC. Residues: CASSEAGSYGYTF.